These 9 T cell receptor beta chains originate from one sample sequenced in a study of blood T cell repertoires in COVID-19. TCRdb keeps only in-frame clones here, not all; method: immunoSEQ multiplex PCR. This sample has 210,000 or so clones, with approximately 84% found just once. The specimen was peripheral blood. These receptor sequences come from a woman in her 70s with active or convalescent COVID-19.

The gene calls are TRBV11-3 and TRBJ2-1, with a possible D match to TRBD2 (6 bases). The germline V and J ends were trimmed by 6 bases and 5 bases, with 11 bases remaining between them. This CDR3 comprises 13 residues. Germline values: CDR1 SGHNT, CDR2 YENEEA. CDR3 residues: CASRGLLDNEQFF. CDR3 DNA sequence: TGTGCCAGCAGGGGACTGCTAGACAATGAGCAGTTCTTC.

DNA of the CDR3: TGTGCCAGCTCACCACGCCCACAGGGATCCTACGAGCAGTACTTC. Amino acid sequence: CASSPRPQGSYEQYF. V is TRBV18 and J is TRBJ2-7, with D perhaps matching TRBD1 (6 bases). The V end was cut by 1 base, the J end by 1 base, with 11 bases between. Germline CDR1 reads KGHSH; CDR2 reads LQKENI. CDR3 size: 15 residues. Using reference TRBV18 and TRBJ2-7 for the parts outside the CDR3, the full variable domain is NAGVMQNPRHLVRRRGQEARLRCSPMKGHSHVYWYRQLPEEGLKFMVYLQKENIIDESGMPKERFSAEFPKEGPSILRIQQVVRGDSAAYFCASSPRPQGSYEQYFGPGTRLTVT.

The rearrangement uses TRBV6-5 and TRBJ2-7; 11 bases are a match to TRBD1. Losses at the gene ends were 3 bases for V and 6 bases for J; bases not matched to a gene: 7. In germline, CDR1 is MNHEY, CDR2 SVGAGI. The CDR3 contains 15 residues. CDR3 nucleotide sequence: TGTGCCAGCAGTTATACCGGACAGGGGGCCACCGAGCAGTACTTC. Protein sequence: CASSYTGQGATEQYF.

This chain uses TRBV19 with TRBJ2-1; D call uncertain. The V and J ends lost 4 bases and 5 bases respectively, with 15 bases between them. Germline V gives CDR1 LNHDA, CDR2 SQIVND (reference sequence). The CDR3 is made up of 15 amino acids. This chain's CDR3 is CASSTPRGGHNEQFF. Here the CDR3 DNA reads TGTGCCAGTAGTACTCCCCGTGGTGGGCACAATGAGCAGTTCTTC.

This chain connects TRBV24-1 to TRBJ2-1; D is possibly TRBD2 (6 bases). The CDR3 is 22 amino acids. Trimming cost V 0 bases and J 9 bases, with 35 bases left between them. Germline values: CDR1 KGHDR, CDR2 SFDVKD. CDR3 loop: CATSDLQPRRFAGRESIGEQFF. CDR3 DNA: TGTGCCACCAGTGATTTGCAACCCCGCCGTTTTGCGGGAAGGGAATCAATCGGTGAGCAGTTCTTC.

The rearrangement joins TRBV30 to TRBJ2-7, with 14 bases that match TRBD2. With V trimmed by 6 bases and J by 7 bases, 14 bases remained unmatched. CDR3 length equals 16 residues. Germline V gives CDR1 GTSNPN, CDR2 SVGIG (reference sequence). The CDR3, as DNA: TGTGCCTGTACGACCGGGACTAGCGGGAGTTGGCGGGAGCAGTACTTC. It is translated as CACTTGTSGSWREQYF.

The rearrangement links TRBV5-1 to TRBJ2-7, with no clear D. The CDR3 length is 15 residues. Germline V CDR1 and CDR2: SGHRS, YFSETQ. Between the trimmed V and J ends, which lost 3 bases and 3 bases, there was a span of 16 bases. Here the CDR3 reads CASSSGYVGYYEQYF. The CDR3 nucleotides are TGCGCCAGCAGCTCAGGTTATGTGGGCTACTACGAGCAGTACTTC.

The chain has TRBV4-2 and TRBJ2-3, with TRBD2 identical over 7 bases. CDR1 and CDR2 (germline): LGHNA, YNFKEQ. The CDR3 is 16 amino acids. After removal of 8 bases from V and 2 bases from J, the junction contained 13 bases not matched to a gene. The CDR3 DNA sequence: TGTGCCAGCCGCGCGAGCGGGACTGGCTACACAGATACGCAGTATTTT. Its translation is CASRASGTGYTDTQYF.

This CDR3 reads CAISPSSGGSYNEQFF. CDR3 bases: TGTGCCATCAGTCCCTCTAGCGGGGGCTCCTACAATGAGCAGTTCTTC. This chain joins TRBV10-3 and TRBJ2-1, with 10 bases matching TRBD2. CDR1 and CDR2 (germline): ENHRY, SYGVKD. This CDR3 is 16 amino acids long. Losses at the gene ends were 5 bases for V and 0 bases for J; bases not matched to a gene: 4.